This T cell receptor (beta chain) came from a study of tumor-infiltrating lymphocytes in glioblastoma multiforme. Germline CDR1 and CDR2: MGHRA and YSYEKL. CDR3 length: 15 amino acids. Multiple V-beta primers and a C-beta primer amplified TCRB from RNA. MiXCR was run by TCRdb on the multiplex PCR reads, yielding one entry per CDR3 protein. The sample lists 25,000 to 35,000 distinct CDR3 sequences; 61% were seen once. About this clonotype itself: Germline is not matched at one junction end, which may reflect a read error.

This TCR came from a male donor with glioblastoma. The sequencing sample was made of brain tumor tissue. V usage is TRBV4-1 and J usage is TRBJ2-3, with no clear D. CDR3 DNA: TGTGCCAGCAGCCCTGACACATTTGGCACAAATACGCAGTATTTT. It specifies CASSPDTFGTNTQYF.